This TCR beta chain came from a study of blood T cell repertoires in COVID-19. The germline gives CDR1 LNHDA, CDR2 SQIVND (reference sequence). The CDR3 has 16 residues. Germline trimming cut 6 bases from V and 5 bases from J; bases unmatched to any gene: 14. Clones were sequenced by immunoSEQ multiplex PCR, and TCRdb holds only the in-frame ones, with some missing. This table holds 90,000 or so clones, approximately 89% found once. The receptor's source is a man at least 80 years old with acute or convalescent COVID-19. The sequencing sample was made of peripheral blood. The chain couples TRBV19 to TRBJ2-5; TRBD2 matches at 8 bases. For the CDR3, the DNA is TGTGCCAGTAGCCCGGTTTCCGCGGAGCGGGAGGAGACCCAGTACTTC. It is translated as CASSPVSAEREETQYF.